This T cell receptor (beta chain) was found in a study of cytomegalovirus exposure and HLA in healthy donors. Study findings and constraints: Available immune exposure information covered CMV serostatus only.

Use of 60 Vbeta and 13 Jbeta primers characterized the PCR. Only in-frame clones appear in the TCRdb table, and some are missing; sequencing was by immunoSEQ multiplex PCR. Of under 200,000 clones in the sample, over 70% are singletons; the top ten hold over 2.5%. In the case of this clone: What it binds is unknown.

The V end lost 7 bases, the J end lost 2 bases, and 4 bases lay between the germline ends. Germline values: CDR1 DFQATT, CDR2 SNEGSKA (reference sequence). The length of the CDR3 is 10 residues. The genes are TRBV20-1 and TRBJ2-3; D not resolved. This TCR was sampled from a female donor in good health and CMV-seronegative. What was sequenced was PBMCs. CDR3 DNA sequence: TGCAGTGGGCTCACAGATACGCAGTATTTT. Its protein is CSGLTDTQYF.